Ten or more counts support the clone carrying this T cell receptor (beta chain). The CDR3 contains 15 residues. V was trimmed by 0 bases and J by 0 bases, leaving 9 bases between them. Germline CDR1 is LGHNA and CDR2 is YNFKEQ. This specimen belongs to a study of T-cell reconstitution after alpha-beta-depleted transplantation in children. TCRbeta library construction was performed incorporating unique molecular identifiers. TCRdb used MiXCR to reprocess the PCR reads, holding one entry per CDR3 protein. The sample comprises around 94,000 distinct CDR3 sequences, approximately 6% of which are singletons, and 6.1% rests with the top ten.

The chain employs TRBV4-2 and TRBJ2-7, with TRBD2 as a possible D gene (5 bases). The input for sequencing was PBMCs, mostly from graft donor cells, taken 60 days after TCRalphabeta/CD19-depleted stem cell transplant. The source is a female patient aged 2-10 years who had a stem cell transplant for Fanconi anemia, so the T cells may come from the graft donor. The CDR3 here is CASSQDSGFSYEQYF. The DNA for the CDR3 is TGTGCCAGCAGCCAAGATTCGGGATTCTCCTACGAGCAGTACTTC.